The 20 T cell receptor beta chains below come from one sample, sequenced in a study of T-cell memory formation after mild COVID-19. TCRdb reanalysed the 5' RACE reads using MiXCR and keeps one entry per CDR3 protein. This table holds over 120,000 distinct CDR3 sequences, approximately 25% found once. Input material: PBMCs or a T cell subset sorted from them (not recorded which). These receptors came from an adult woman who had mild COVID-19 (a few samples of this study predate the infection). Cell type and time point are not known.

This clonotype was found a few times. J is TRBJ2-1 and V is TRBV12-3 or TRBV12-4; TRBD2 aligns across 12 bases. The CDR3 spans 16 residues. The trim removed 7 bases at V and 7 bases at J, leaving 11 bases unmatched. The CDR3 protein is CASIPSGREGSNEQFF. The CDR3 DNA sequence: TGTGCCAGCATCCCTAGCGGGAGGGAGGGGTCGAATGAGCAGTTCTTC.

The rearrangement uses TRBV3-1 and TRBJ2-3, with 12 nucleotides matching TRBD2. Germline CDR1 reads LGHDT; CDR2 reads YNNKEL (reference sequence). With 2 bases clipped from V and 3 bases from J, the junction kept 3 bases outside the gene matches. The CDR3 sequence is 16 residues long. DNA for the CDR3: TGTGCCAGCAGCCAAACCGGGACTAGCGGGACAGATACGCAGTATTTT. Encoded protein: CASSQTGTSGTDTQYF.

This clonotype appeared once. The chain employs TRBV10-3 and TRBJ2-2; D not resolved. This CDR3 has 12 amino acids. Germline V CDR1 and CDR2: ENHRY, SYGVKD. Trimming took 10 bases from V and 8 from J, leaving 14 bases between them. The CDR3, as DNA: TGTGCCACGGCGCTCTTGAAAGGGGAGCTGTTTTTT. It translates to CATALLKGELFF.

The chain has TRBV10-3 and TRBJ2-3, with 7 nucleotides matching TRBD2. CDR1 and CDR2 (germline): ENHRY, SYGVKD. The CDR3 is 14 amino acids. J gave up 6 bases and V 8 bases, and 11 bases lay outside the gene matches. DNA for the CDR3: TGTGCCATCTCCGGGGGGTCTTTCAGGGATACGCAGTATTTT. Translation gives CAISGGSFRDTQYF.

The chain uses TRBV10-3 and TRBJ2-1; 14 bases match TRBD2. This CDR3 comprises 16 residues. Germline-derived CDR1 and CDR2 are ENHRY and SYGVKD. With V trimmed by 4 bases and J by 7 bases, 6 bases remained unmatched. The CDR3 nucleotides are TGTGCCATCAGTGGACTAGCGGGGGGGCCCCTGAATGAGCAGTTCTTC. Translating it yields CAISGLAGGPLNEQFF.

This clonotype showed up just a few times. The genes are TRBV5-6 and TRBJ1-1; D remains ambiguous. Germline assignment: CDR1 SGHDT and CDR2 YYEEEE. Trimming took off 3 bases at V and 12 bases at J, with 18 bases between the two ends. This CDR3 region has 13 residues. The CDR3 spells CASSSSGSPETFF. Written as DNA, the CDR3 is TGTGCCAGCAGCTCTAGTGGCAGTCCGGAAACTTTCTTT.

This clonotype was observed a few times. This sequence joins TRBV29-1 and TRBJ2-1; the match to TRBD2 covers 7 bases. The V segment lost 4 bases and the J segment 5 bases; nucleotides outside the gene matches: 8. This CDR3 is built from 14 residues. Germline values: CDR1 SQVTM, CDR2 ANQGSEA. This CDR3 reads CSVGWRETHNEQFF. CDR3 sequence (DNA): TGCAGCGTTGGTTGGCGGGAGACCCACAATGAGCAGTTCTTC.

This clonotype was counted only a few times. The V and J genes are TRBV24-1 and TRBJ2-3; no firm D call. The CDR3 extends over 18 amino acids. V was clipped by 2 bases and J by 3 bases, with 20 bases between them. The germline V gene has CDR1 KGHDR and CDR2 SFDVKD. CDR3 nucleotides: TGTGCCACCAGTGATTCTTCGGTGGAGAGGCTCCGGACAGATACGCAGTATTTT. This codes for CATSDSSVERLRTDTQYF.

The count of this clonotype is one. The chain combines TRBV7-9 with TRBJ2-7; TRBD1 matches 9 bases. The CDR3 spans 15 residues. The trim removed 4 bases at V and 4 bases at J, leaving 8 bases unmatched. Germline-derived CDR1 and CDR2 are SEHNR and FQNEAQ (reference sequence). CDR3 bases: TGTGCCAGCAGCTCAGCCGGGACAGGGAGGTACGAGCAGTACTTC. Amino acids: CASSSAGTGRYEQYF.

V gene TRBV2 combines with J gene TRBJ2-7; D possibly corresponds to TRBD2 (5 bases). Per germline, CDR1 SNHLY and CDR2 FYNNEI. The CDR3 consists of 14 residues. Trimming shortened V by 7 bases and J by 5 bases, and 18 bases separated the two germline ends. The CDR3 DNA follows: TGTGCCAGCACCGCGAGGGCTCTAGTGGACGAGCAGTACTTC. Translated, it gives CASTARALVDEQYF.

The chain combines TRBV29-1 with TRBJ2-3; 11 bases agree with TRBD1. V was clipped by 7 bases and J by 4 bases; unmatched bases: 7. The CDR3 is made up of 14 amino acids. Per germline, CDR1 SQVTM and CDR2 ANQGSEA. CDR3 nucleotides: TGCAGCGCGCCGGGACAGGGGGGCCCAGATACGCAGTATTTT. Protein product: CSAPGQGGPDTQYF.

This clonotype was recorded a few times. The chain recombines TRBV29-1 with TRBJ2-1; D perhaps matches TRBD2 (5 bases). This CDR3 region has 13 residues. CDR1 and CDR2 from the germline V gene are SQVTM and ANQGSEA. V dropped 6 bases and J dropped 7 bases, with 16 bases sitting between them. The CDR3 nucleotides are TGCAGCGTGGGGAGCACCCTTGGGAATGAGCAGTTCTTC. Protein sequence: CSVGSTLGNEQFF.

Only a few counts were recorded for this clonotype. The chain recombines TRBV7-9 with TRBJ2-1; 13 bases map to TRBD2. V shed 5 bases, J shed 4 bases, and the junction held 5 bases outside the gene matches. CDR1 is SEHNR and CDR2 is FQNEAQ in the germline V gene (reference sequence). This CDR3 comprises 16 residues. As DNA, the CDR3 is TGTGCCAGCAGCCCTGGACTAGCGGGAGTTTACAATGAGCAGTTCTTC. It encodes CASSPGLAGVYNEQFF.

V gene TRBV29-1 combines with J gene TRBJ2-4; D assignment may be TRBD1 or TRBD2 (6 bases each). The CDR3 contains 12 residues. V was shortened by 7 bases and J by 10 bases, with 17 bases between the two germline ends. In germline, CDR1 is SQVTM, CDR2 ANQGSEA. The CDR3, as DNA: TGCAGCGCCGGGCCAGGGGAGGAGATTCAGTACTTC. As protein: CSAGPGEEIQYF.

This clonotype came up many times. The chain uses TRBV27 and TRBJ2-7; D unclear. V lost 6 bases and J lost 2, with 8 bases in between. There are 12 residues in the CDR3. Germline V gene sequence: CDR1 MNHEY, CDR2 SMNVEV (reference sequence). The CDR3 DNA reads as TGTGCCAGCAGGGGCTACACCTACGAGCAGTACTTC. Protein: CASRGYTYEQYF.

V is TRBV9 and J is TRBJ2-1; 7 nucleotides line up with TRBD2. The CDR3 has 16 amino acids. Germline V CDR1 and CDR2: SGDLS, YYNGEE. Losses at the gene ends were 2 bases for V and 8 bases for J; bases not matched to a gene: 13. The CDR3 DNA sequence: TGTGCCAGCAGCGTTTTCCAGGCGGGAGATCCTTATGAGCAGTTCTTC. This gives the protein CASSVFQAGDPYEQFF.

The J gene is TRBJ2-2, the V gene TRBV5-5; 7 bases are a match to TRBD1. The CDR3 runs 16 residues. The ends lost 0 bases at V and 7 bases at J; junction bases unmatched: 9. Looked up from germline, CDR1 is SGHKS and CDR2 is YYEKEE (reference sequence). The CDR3 DNA follows: TGTGCCAGCAGCTTGGGTTTTACAGGGGATAACGGGGAGCTGTTTTTT. It specifies CASSLGFTGDNGELFF.

This clonotype was recorded a few times. The gene calls are TRBV29-1 and TRBJ1-2, with TRBD1 as a possible D gene (5 bases). The CDR3 extends over 15 amino acids. In germline, CDR1 is SQVTM, CDR2 ANQGSEA. V lost 0 bases and J 4 bases, leaving 15 bases between the germline ends. CDR3 amino acids: CSVEENGGRIYGYTF. DNA of the CDR3: TGCAGCGTTGAAGAGAATGGGGGTCGAATCTATGGCTACACCTTC.

This clonotype was observed a handful of times. J is TRBJ1-5 and V is TRBV7-9, with D maybe TRBD1 (6 bases). This CDR3 region has 14 residues. V lost 5 bases, J lost 3 bases, and 11 bases lay in between. Germline CDR1 SEHNR, CDR2 FQNEAQ (reference sequence). CDR3 amino acids: CASSLGQLNQPQHF. CDR3 sequence (DNA): TGTGCCAGCAGCCTCGGACAGCTCAATCAGCCCCAGCATTTT.

This clonotype was detected once. The gene calls are TRBV27 and TRBJ1-1; D remains unclear. The germline V gene has CDR1 MNHEY and CDR2 SMNVEV (reference sequence). The CDR3 is 17 residues long. V lost 6 bases to trimming and J lost 1 base, with 21 bases between them. The CDR3 region is CASSPIMKGAENTEAFF. CDR3 nucleotides: TGTGCCAGCAGCCCGATAATGAAGGGCGCTGAGAACACTGAAGCTTTCTTT.